What follows are 14 T cell receptor beta chains derived from one specimen sequenced in a study of OX40 agonist ivuxolimab in advanced cancers. This table comes from immunoSEQ multiplex PCR, and its TCRdb copy is limited to in-frame clones, with some not included. The sample lists tens of thousands of clones; roughly four fifths were seen once. Sequenced material: CD4+ or CD8+ T cells sorted from blood, taken in a trial of the OX40 agonist ivuxolimab. Source of these receptors: an adult with an advanced solid tumor such as melanoma, head and neck, liver or kidney cancer.

The chain is built from TRBV25-1 and TRBJ2-7; D is possibly TRBD1 or TRBD2 (6 bases each). Trimming stripped 10 bases from V and 4 bases from J, with 29 bases between. CDR3 length: 17 amino acids. The germline CDR1 and CDR2 sequences are MGHDK and SYGVNS. In DNA form, the CDR3 reads TGTGCCACCTTTTCGCTAGCGAGGGGGAAGGCATATTACGAGCAGTACTTC. Its translation: CATFSLARGKAYYEQYF.

The chain couples TRBV18 to TRBJ2-5; no clear D gene. V was trimmed by 0 bases and J by 0 bases, leaving 8 bases between them. From germline, CDR1 is KGHSH and CDR2 LQKENI. The CDR3 loop spans 15 amino acids. For the CDR3, the DNA is TGTGCCAGCTCACCACCGGTGGGGAACCAAGAGACCCAGTACTTC. Protein sequence: CASSPPVGNQETQYF.

This chain links TRBV11-3 with TRBJ2-2, with no clear D. The CDR3 covers 12 residues. Germline V CDR1 and CDR2: SGHNT, YENEEA. V dropped 5 bases and J dropped 2 bases, with 3 bases sitting between them. DNA for the CDR3: TGTGCCAGCAGCCTTAACACCGGGGAGCTGTTTTTT. Its translation is CASSLNTGELFF.

This clone turned up a few times. The chain carries TRBV5-1 and TRBJ1-5; perhaps TRBD1 as D (6 bases). Germline V CDR1 and CDR2: SGHRS, YFSETQ. Trimming pared 0 bases from V and 0 bases from J, leaving 10 bases between. CDR3 length equals 16 residues. For the CDR3, the DNA is TGCGCCAGCAGCTTGGGACAGGACCATAGCAATCAGCCCCAGCATTTT. Its protein is CASSLGQDHSNQPQHF.

This rearrangement joins TRBV6-5 to TRBJ2-7; D is unresolved. Deletions cut 4 bases from V and 6 bases from J, with 10 bases between. Germline CDR1 and CDR2: MNHEY and SVGAGI. The CDR3 totals 12 residues. DNA for the CDR3: TGTGCCAGCAGTTGGGATGTGGGCGAGCAGTACTTC. The encoded protein is CASSWDVGEQYF.

V is TRBV11-2 and J is TRBJ1-3; 9 nucleotides match TRBD1. CDR3 length: 16 amino acids. CDR1 SGHAT and CDR2 FQNNGV come from the germline V gene. With V trimmed by 4 bases and J by 0 bases, 4 bases remained unmatched. CDR3 nucleotides: TGTGCCAGCAGCTCCGGGACAGGGAGCTCTGGAAACACCATATATTTT. It codes for CASSSGTGSSGNTIYF. Combining the CDR3 with reference TRBV11-2 and TRBJ1-3 gives the whole variable domain EAGVAQSPRYKIIEKRQSVAFWCNPISGHATLYWYQQILGQGPKLLIQFQNNGVVDDSQLPKDRFSAERLKGVDSTLKIQPAKLEDSAVYLCASSSGTGSSGNTIYFGEGSWLTVV.

The V and J genes are TRBV18 and TRBJ1-3; D not resolved. This CDR3 has 13 amino acids. Germline V gives CDR1 KGHSH, CDR2 LQKENI. Trimming removed 0 bases at V and 9 bases at J, with 9 bases between. CDR3 DNA: TGTGCCAGCTCACCACCGGACCGGGCCACCATATATTTT. Amino acid sequence: CASSPPDRATIYF.

This chain links TRBV13 with TRBJ2-5; 7 bases agree with TRBD2. The trim removed 0 bases at V and 2 bases at J, leaving 6 bases unmatched. In germline, CDR1 is PRHDT, CDR2 FYEKMQ (reference sequence). This CDR3 has 16 amino acids. This CDR3 is CASSLGAGVVQETQYF. Here the CDR3 DNA reads TGTGCCAGCAGCTTAGGTGCGGGAGTGGTGCAAGAGACCCAGTACTTC.

The V and J genes are TRBV30 and TRBJ2-3, with D possibly matching TRBD1 (5 bases). Trimming pared 4 bases from V and 2 bases from J, leaving 25 bases between. CDR3 length: 18 residues. Germline V gene sequence: CDR1 GTSNPN, CDR2 SVGIG (reference sequence). In nucleotides, the CDR3 is TGTGCCTGGATAGTAGAACGCCTTATAGACAGTTTCACAGATACGCAGTATTTT. Translating it yields CAWIVERLIDSFTDTQYF.

The chain employs TRBV30 and TRBJ1-1, with D unresolved. The V end lost 3 bases, the J end lost 2 bases, and 13 bases lay between the germline ends. The CDR3 consists of 14 residues. The germline gives CDR1 GTSNPN, CDR2 SVGIG (reference sequence). The CDR3, as DNA: TGTGCCTGGAGGAGTGGTACCCTTAACACTGAAGCTTTCTTT. It yields the protein CAWRSGTLNTEAFF.

The chain joins TRBV7-2 to TRBJ1-5, with no clear D. Germline assignment: CDR1 SGHTA and CDR2 FQGNSA. Trimming removed 5 bases from V and 2 bases from J, with 7 bases in between. CDR3 length: 13 residues. The CDR3 DNA follows: TGTGCCAGCAGCATTGGGGGCAATCAGCCCCAGCATTTT. As protein: CASSIGGNQPQHF.

The chain carries TRBV5-1 and TRBJ2-5, with 11 bases that match TRBD2. This CDR3 is built from 17 residues. The germline V gene encodes CDR1 SGHRS and CDR2 YFSETQ. Trimming at V came to 0 bases and at J to 5 bases, leaving 9 bases not matched to a gene. CDR3: CASSLGRLAGLWETQYF. The CDR3, as DNA: TGCGCCAGCAGCTTGGGACGACTAGCGGGATTGTGGGAGACCCAGTACTTC.

As DNA, the CDR3 is TGTGCCTGCGACAGGTCCTTTGGTGAAGCTTTCTTT. Translated: CACDRSFGEAFF. The chain recombines TRBV30 with TRBJ1-1; D might be TRBD1 (6 bases). CDR1 is GTSNPN and CDR2 is SVGIG in the germline V gene (reference sequence). This CDR3 region has 12 residues. The V and J ends lost 6 bases and 7 bases respectively, with 15 bases between them.

The chain recombines TRBV11-1 with TRBJ1-1; D may be TRBD1 (5 bases). The CDR3 consists of 14 residues. Germline V gene sequence: CDR1 SGHAT, CDR2 FQDESV (reference sequence). V dropped 3 bases and J dropped 4 bases, with 12 bases sitting between them. The CDR3 region is CASSLGVMRTEAFF. CDR3 coding DNA: TGTGCCAGCAGCTTGGGGGTCATGCGCACTGAAGCTTTCTTT.